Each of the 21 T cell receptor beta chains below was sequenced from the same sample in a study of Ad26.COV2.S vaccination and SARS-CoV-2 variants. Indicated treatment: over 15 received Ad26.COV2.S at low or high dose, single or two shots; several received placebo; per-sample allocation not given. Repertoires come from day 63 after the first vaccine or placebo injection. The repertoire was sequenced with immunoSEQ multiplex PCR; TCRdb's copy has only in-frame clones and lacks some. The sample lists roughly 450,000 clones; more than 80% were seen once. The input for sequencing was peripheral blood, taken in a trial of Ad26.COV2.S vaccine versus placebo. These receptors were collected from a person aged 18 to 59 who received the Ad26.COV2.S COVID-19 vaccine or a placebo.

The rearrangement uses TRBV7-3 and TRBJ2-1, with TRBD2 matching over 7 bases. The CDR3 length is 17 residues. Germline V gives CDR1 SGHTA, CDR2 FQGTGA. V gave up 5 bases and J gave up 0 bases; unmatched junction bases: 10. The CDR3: CASSPIPGGSSYNEQFF. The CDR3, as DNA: TGTGCCAGCAGCCCCATCCCCGGGGGGAGCTCCTACAATGAGCAGTTCTTC.

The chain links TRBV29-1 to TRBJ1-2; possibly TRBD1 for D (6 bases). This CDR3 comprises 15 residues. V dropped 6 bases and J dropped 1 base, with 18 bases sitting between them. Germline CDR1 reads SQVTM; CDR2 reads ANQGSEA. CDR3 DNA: TGCAGCGTCCCGACGGGGGGCGCGAATAACTATGGCTACACCTTC. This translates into CSVPTGGANNYGYTF.

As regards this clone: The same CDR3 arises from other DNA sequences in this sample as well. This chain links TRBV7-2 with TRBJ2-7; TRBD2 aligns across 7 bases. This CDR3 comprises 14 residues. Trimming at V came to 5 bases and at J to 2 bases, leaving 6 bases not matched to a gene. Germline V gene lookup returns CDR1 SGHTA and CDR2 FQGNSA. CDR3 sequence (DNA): TGTGCCAGCAGCCTTATAGCGGGCGCCTACGAGCAGTACTTC. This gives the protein CASSLIAGAYEQYF. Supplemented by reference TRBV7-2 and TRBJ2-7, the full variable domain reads GAGVSQSPSNKVTEKGKDVELRCDPISGHTALYWYRQSLGQGLEFLIYFQGNSAPDKSGLPSDRFSAERTGGSVSTLTIQRTQQEDSAVYLCASSLIAGAYEQYFGPGTRLTVT.

The CDR3 nucleotides read TGTGCCAGCAGCTTAGTTGCGGGATGGAGGGGAGAGACCCAGTACTTC. It codes for CASSLVAGWRGETQYF. This chain links TRBV11-1 with TRBJ2-5; D is perhaps TRBD2 (6 bases). The CDR3 loop spans 16 amino acids. Looked up from germline, CDR1 is SGHAT and CDR2 is FQDESV (reference sequence). V was shortened by 1 base and J by 4 bases, with 16 bases between the two germline ends.

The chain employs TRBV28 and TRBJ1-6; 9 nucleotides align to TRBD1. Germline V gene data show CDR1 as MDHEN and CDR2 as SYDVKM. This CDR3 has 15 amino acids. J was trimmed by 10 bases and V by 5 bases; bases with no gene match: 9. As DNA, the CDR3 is TGTGCCAGCAGTCCTACTCCGGGACAGGGCTCACCCCTCCACTTT. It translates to CASSPTPGQGSPLHF.

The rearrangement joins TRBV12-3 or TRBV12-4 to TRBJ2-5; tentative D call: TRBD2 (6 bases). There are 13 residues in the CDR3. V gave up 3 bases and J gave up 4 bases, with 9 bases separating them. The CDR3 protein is CASSFQGGETQYF. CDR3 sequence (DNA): TGTGCCAGCAGTTTTCAGGGAGGAGAGACCCAGTACTTC.

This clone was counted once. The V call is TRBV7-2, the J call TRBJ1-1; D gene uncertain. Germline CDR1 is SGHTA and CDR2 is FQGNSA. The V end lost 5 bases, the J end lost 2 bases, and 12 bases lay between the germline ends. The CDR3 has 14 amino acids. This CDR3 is CASSKMTGNTEAFF. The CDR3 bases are TGTGCCAGCAGCAAAATGACGGGAAACACTGAAGCTTTCTTT. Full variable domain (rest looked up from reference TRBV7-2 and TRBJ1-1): GAGVSQSPSNKVTEKGKDVELRCDPISGHTALYWYRQSLGQGLEFLIYFQGNSAPDKSGLPSDRFSAERTGGSVSTLTIQRTQQEDSAVYLCASSKMTGNTEAFFGQGTRLTVV.

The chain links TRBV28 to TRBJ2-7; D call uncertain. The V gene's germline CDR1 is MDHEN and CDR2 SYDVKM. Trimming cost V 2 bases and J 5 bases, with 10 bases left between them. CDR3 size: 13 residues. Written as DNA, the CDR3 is TGTGCCAGCAGTTTAGGGGAACACCACGAGCAGTACTTC. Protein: CASSLGEHHEQYF. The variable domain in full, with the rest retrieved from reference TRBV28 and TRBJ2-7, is DVKVTQSSRYLVKRTGEKVFLECVQDMDHENMFWYRQDPGLGLRLIYFSYDVKMKEKGDIPEGYSVSREKKERFSLILESASTNQTSMYLCASSLGEHHEQYFGPGTRLTVT.

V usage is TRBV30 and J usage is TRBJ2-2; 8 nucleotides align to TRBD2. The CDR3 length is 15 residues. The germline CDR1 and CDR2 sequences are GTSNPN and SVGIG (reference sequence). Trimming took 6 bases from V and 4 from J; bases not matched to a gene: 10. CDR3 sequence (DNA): TGTGCCTGTCGGGGGTCTAGCGGGTTCACCGGGGAGCTGTTTTTT. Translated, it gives CACRGSSGFTGELFF.

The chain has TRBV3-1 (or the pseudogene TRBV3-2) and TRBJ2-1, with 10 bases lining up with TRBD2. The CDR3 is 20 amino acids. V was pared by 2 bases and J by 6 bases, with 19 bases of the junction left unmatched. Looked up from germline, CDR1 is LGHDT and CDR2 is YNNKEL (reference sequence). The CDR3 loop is CASSQFPPGESAGGPNEQFF. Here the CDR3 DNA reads TGTGCCAGCAGCCAATTTCCTCCGGGGGAATCAGCGGGAGGGCCCAATGAGCAGTTCTTC.

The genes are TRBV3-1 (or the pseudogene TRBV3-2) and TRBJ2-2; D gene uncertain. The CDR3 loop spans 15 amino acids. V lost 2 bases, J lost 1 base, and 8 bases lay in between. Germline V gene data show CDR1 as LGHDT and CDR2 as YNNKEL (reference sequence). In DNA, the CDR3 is TGTGCCAGCAGCCAATTCCTCAAGAACACCGGGGAGCTGTTTTTT. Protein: CASSQFLKNTGELFF.

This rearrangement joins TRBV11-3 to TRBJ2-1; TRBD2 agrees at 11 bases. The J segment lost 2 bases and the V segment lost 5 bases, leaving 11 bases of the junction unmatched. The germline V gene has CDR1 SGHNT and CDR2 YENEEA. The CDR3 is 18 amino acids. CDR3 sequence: CASSPGRTSGQTYNEQFF. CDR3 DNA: TGTGCCAGCAGCCCAGGAAGGACTAGCGGGCAAACCTACAATGAGCAGTTCTTC.

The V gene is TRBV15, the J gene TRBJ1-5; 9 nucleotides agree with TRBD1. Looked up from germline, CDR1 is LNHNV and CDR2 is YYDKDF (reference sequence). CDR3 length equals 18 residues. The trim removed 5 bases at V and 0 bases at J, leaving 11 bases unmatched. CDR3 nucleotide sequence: TGTGCCACCAGCCAACCGGGACAGGGCGATATTAGCAATCAGCCCCAGCATTTT. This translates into CATSQPGQGDISNQPQHF.

The CDR3 DNA reads TGTGCCAGCAGACCAGGGATTTCTAACTATGGCTACACCTTC. Protein product: CASRPGISNYGYTF. The J gene is TRBJ1-2, the V gene TRBV28, with D perhaps TRBD1 (5 bases). The CDR3 runs to 14 residues. The V and J ends lost 6 bases and 0 bases respectively, with 11 bases between them. Germline CDR1 and CDR2: MDHEN and SYDVKM.

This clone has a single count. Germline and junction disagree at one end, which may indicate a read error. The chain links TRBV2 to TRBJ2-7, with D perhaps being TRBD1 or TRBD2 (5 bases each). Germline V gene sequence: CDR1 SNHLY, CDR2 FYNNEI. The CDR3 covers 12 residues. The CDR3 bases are TGTGCCAGCAGGGGGACCGACAGTCGACGAGGATTC. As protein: CASRGTDSRRGF.

CDR3 bases: TGCGCCAGCAGAGACGGAGCCTATCACTACGAGCAGTACTTC. Its protein product is CASRDGAYHYEQYF. This chain uses TRBV5-1 with TRBJ2-7; D unresolved. With 5 bases removed from V and 3 bases from J, the gap between germline ends came to 15 bases. Germline assignment: CDR1 SGHRS and CDR2 YFSETQ. This CDR3 spans 14 amino acids. Full variable domain (missing parts from reference TRBV5-1 and TRBJ2-7): KAGVTQTPRYLIKTRGQQVTLSCSPISGHRSVSWYQQTPGQGLQFLFEYFSETQRNKGNFPGRFSGRQFSNSRSEMNVSTLELGDSALYLCASRDGAYHYEQYFGPGTRLTVT.

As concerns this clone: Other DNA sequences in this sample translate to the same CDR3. The CDR3 coding sequence is TGTGCCAGCAGCCCCAGCTCTGGAAACACCATATATTTT. Amino acids: CASSPSSGNTIYF. The rearrangement uses TRBV7-9 and TRBJ1-3; D gene uncertain. V shed 5 bases and J shed 0 bases, with 5 bases lying between them. Germline V CDR1 and CDR2: SEHNR, FQNEAQ (reference sequence). This CDR3 spans 13 amino acids.

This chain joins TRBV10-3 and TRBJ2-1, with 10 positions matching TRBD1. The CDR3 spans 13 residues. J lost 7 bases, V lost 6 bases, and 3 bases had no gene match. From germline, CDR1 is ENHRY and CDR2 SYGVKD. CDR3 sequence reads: CAISRDRGNEQFF. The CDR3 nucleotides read TGTGCCATCAGCCGGGACAGGGGAAATGAGCAGTTCTTC.

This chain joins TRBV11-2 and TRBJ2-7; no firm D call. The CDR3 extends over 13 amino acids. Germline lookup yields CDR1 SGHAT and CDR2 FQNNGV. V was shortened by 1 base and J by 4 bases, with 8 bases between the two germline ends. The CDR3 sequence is CASSLGSEYEQYF. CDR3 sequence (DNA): TGTGCCAGCAGCTTAGGCTCAGAATACGAGCAGTACTTC. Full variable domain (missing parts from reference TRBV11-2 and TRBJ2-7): EAGVAQSPRYKIIEKRQSVAFWCNPISGHATLYWYQQILGQGPKLLIQFQNNGVVDDSQLPKDRFSAERLKGVDSTLKIQPAKLEDSAVYLCASSLGSEYEQYFGPGTRLTVT.

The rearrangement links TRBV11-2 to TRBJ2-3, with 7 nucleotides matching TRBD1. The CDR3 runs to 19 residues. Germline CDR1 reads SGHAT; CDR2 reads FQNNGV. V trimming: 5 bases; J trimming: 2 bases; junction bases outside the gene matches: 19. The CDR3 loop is CASSHYRDSTRIDTDTQYF. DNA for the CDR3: TGTGCCAGCAGCCACTACCGGGACAGTACCCGCATAGACACAGATACGCAGTATTTT.

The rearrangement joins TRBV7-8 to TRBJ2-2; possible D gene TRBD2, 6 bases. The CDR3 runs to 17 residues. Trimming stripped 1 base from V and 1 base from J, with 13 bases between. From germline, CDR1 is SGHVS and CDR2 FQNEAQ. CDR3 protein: CASSLVQGGMNTGELFF. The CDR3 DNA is TGTGCCAGCAGCTTAGTTCAGGGCGGGATGAACACCGGGGAGCTGTTTTTT.